A single sample gave rise to the 16 T cell receptor beta chains below, sequenced in a study of T cells in localized non-small cell lung cancer. Using immunoSEQ multiplex PCR, the repertoire was profiled, and TCRdb retains in-frame clones only, with some absent. Found here are some 90,000 clones, approximately 90% of them singletons; the top ten hold 15%. The sequencing here drew on peripheral blood, taken before any cancer treatment. These receptors all stem from a man aged 35-69 years with stage I squamous cell lung carcinoma.

The chain carries TRBV6-1 and TRBJ2-3, with TRBD1 matching over 8 bases. J was trimmed by 4 bases and V by 9 bases; bases with no gene match: 9. The CDR3 runs 14 residues. Germline V CDR1 and CDR2: MNHNS, SASEGT. The CDR3 sequence is CASCDRGQADTQYF. The CDR3 coding sequence is TGTGCCAGTTGTGACAGGGGACAAGCAGATACGCAGTATTTT.

The chain joins TRBV20-1 to TRBJ1-3, with D possibly TRBD1 on 5 matching bases. The germline V gene encodes CDR1 DFQATT and CDR2 SNEGSKA (reference sequence). Trimming took off 6 bases at V and 7 bases at J, with 10 bases between the two ends. The CDR3 length is 11 residues. CDR3 region: CSAGEWNTIYF. CDR3 DNA: TGCAGTGCGGGGGAGTGGAACACCATATATTTT.

V and J are TRBV19 and TRBJ2-5, with a weak D call TRBD2 (6 bases). Trimming removed 10 bases at V and 4 bases at J, with 16 bases between. The CDR3 runs 13 residues. The germline gives CDR1 LNHDA, CDR2 SQIVND (reference sequence). This CDR3 reads CATRRGRGETQYF. In DNA form, the CDR3 reads TGTGCCACCAGGCGGGGAAGGGGAGAGACCCAGTACTTC.

The gene calls are TRBV6-5 and TRBJ1-1; D unresolved. The CDR3 sequence is 11 residues long. V dropped 7 bases and J dropped 10 bases, with 13 bases sitting between them. Looked up from germline, CDR1 is MNHEY and CDR2 is SVGAGI. This CDR3 is CASNGELGAFF. For the CDR3, the DNA is TGTGCCAGCAATGGGGAATTGGGAGCTTTCTTT.

The V and J genes are TRBV7-9 and TRBJ1-4; D is undetermined. In germline, CDR1 is SEHNR, CDR2 FQNEAQ (reference sequence). The CDR3 loop spans 14 amino acids. V lost 5 bases and J 11 bases, leaving 18 bases between the germline ends. CDR3 sequence (DNA): TGTGCCAGCAGCGATCCGGACCACCAAGGCAAACTGTTTTTT. It translates to CASSDPDHQGKLFF.

This chain links TRBV4-2 with TRBJ2-7; TRBD1 or TRBD2 may be the D gene (5 bases each). The CDR3 has 15 amino acids. Germline CDR1 LGHNA, CDR2 YNFKEQ. V was clipped by 0 bases and J by 2 bases, with 11 bases between them. CDR3 sequence reads: CASSQERGRAYEQYF. In nucleotides, the CDR3 is TGTGCCAGCAGCCAAGAAAGGGGACGAGCCTACGAGCAGTACTTC.

The chain couples TRBV6-4 to TRBJ1-6; tentatively, D is TRBD1 (5 bases). V lost 6 bases and J 9 bases, leaving 15 bases between the germline ends. CDR1 and CDR2 (germline): MRHNA, SNTAGT. CDR3 length: 14 amino acids. The CDR3 DNA reads as TGTGCCAGCAGGGGGGAGGGATGGTTTTCACCCCTCCACTTT. It yields the protein CASRGEGWFSPLHF.

This rearrangement joins TRBV7-2 to TRBJ1-2, with D unclear. The CDR3 covers 13 residues. The V end lost 7 bases, the J end lost 0 bases, and 9 bases lay between the germline ends. From germline, CDR1 is SGHTA and CDR2 FQGNSA. CDR3 coding DNA: TGTGCCAGCACCTCGGGTCCTAACTATGGCTACACCTTC. Translation gives CASTSGPNYGYTF.

V and J are TRBV4-1 and TRBJ2-5; D may match TRBD1 or TRBD2 (5 bases each). Per the germline V gene, CDR1 is MGHRA and CDR2 is YSYEKL. The CDR3 has 14 residues. Trimming took 0 bases from V and 5 from J, leaving 10 bases between them. Here the CDR3 reads CASSQDGARETQYF. CDR3 nucleotide sequence: TGCGCCAGCAGCCAAGACGGGGCTCGGGAGACCCAGTACTTC.

The chain couples TRBV5-1 to TRBJ1-1; TRBD1 matches at 10 bases. The germline gives CDR1 SGHRS, CDR2 YFSETQ. Germline trimming cut 4 bases from V and 3 bases from J; bases unmatched to any gene: 9. The CDR3 is 16 amino acids. The CDR3 loop reads CASSLRQGASYTEAFF. The CDR3 nucleotides read TGCGCCAGCAGCCTTAGACAGGGGGCCTCGTACACTGAAGCTTTCTTT.

The rearrangement links TRBV7-9 to TRBJ1-2, with 8 positions matching TRBD1. V lost 5 bases and J lost 3; bases outside the gene matches: 8. The germline V gene has CDR1 SEHNR and CDR2 FQNEAQ (reference sequence). CDR3 length equals 15 residues. CDR3 residues: CASSVLLTGDYGYTF. DNA for the CDR3: TGTGCCAGCAGCGTATTATTGACAGGGGACTATGGCTACACCTTC.

The chain employs TRBV19 and TRBJ2-7; D remains unclear. Trimming removed 5 bases at V and 6 bases at J, with 17 bases between. There are 14 residues in the CDR3. Germline CDR1 reads LNHDA; CDR2 reads SQIVND (reference sequence). The CDR3 protein is CASSAQTSPAEQYF. CDR3 DNA: TGTGCCAGTAGTGCACAGACCTCCCCCGCCGAGCAGTACTTC.

The chain employs TRBV19 and TRBJ1-5; TRBD1 is a possible D gene (6 bases). The CDR3 sequence is 17 residues long. Trimming removed 4 bases from V and 7 bases from J, with 23 bases in between. Germline V gene sequence: CDR1 LNHDA, CDR2 SQIVND (reference sequence). The CDR3 protein is CASSTRGTPYFWQPQHF. The DNA of the CDR3 is TGTGCCAGTAGTACCCGGGGGACACCCTATTTCTGGCAGCCCCAGCATTTT.

The chain employs TRBV5-8 and TRBJ1-3; D is ambiguous. The CDR3 runs to 16 residues. The germline V gene has CDR1 SGHTS and CDR2 YDEGEE. Trimming cost V 5 bases and J 0 bases, with 15 bases left between them. The CDR3, as DNA: TGTGCCAGCAGTTACGGACGCACTAACTCTGGAAACACCATATATTTT. It specifies CASSYGRTNSGNTIYF.

V gene TRBV7-6 combines with J gene TRBJ1-1; D might be TRBD1 (6 bases). This CDR3 is 19 amino acids long. The germline V gene encodes CDR1 SGHVS and CDR2 FNYEAQ. V dropped 1 base and J dropped 1 base, with 22 bases sitting between them. The CDR3 DNA reads TGTGCCAGCAGCTTAGTAGGGGTAGGGGGAGTAAATAAGAACACTGAAGCTTTCTTT. This gives the protein CASSLVGVGGVNKNTEAFF.

This clone was seen just once. This chain uses TRBV5-5 with TRBJ1-5; 7 positions match TRBD1. V gave up 3 bases and J gave up 2 bases; unmatched junction bases: 5. Germline CDR1 SGHKS, CDR2 YYEKEE (reference sequence). The CDR3 runs to 15 residues. The CDR3 sequence: CASSSRGERNQPQHF. The CDR3 region has the DNA TGTGCCAGCAGCTCCAGGGGGGAGCGCAATCAGCCCCAGCATTTT. The full variable domain, completed using reference TRBV5-5 and TRBJ1-5, is DAGVTQSPTHLIKTRGQQVTLRCSPISGHKSVSWYQQVLGQGPQFIFQYYEKEERGRGNFPDRFSARQFPNYSSELNVNALLLGDSALYLCASSSRGERNQPQHFGDGTRLSIL.